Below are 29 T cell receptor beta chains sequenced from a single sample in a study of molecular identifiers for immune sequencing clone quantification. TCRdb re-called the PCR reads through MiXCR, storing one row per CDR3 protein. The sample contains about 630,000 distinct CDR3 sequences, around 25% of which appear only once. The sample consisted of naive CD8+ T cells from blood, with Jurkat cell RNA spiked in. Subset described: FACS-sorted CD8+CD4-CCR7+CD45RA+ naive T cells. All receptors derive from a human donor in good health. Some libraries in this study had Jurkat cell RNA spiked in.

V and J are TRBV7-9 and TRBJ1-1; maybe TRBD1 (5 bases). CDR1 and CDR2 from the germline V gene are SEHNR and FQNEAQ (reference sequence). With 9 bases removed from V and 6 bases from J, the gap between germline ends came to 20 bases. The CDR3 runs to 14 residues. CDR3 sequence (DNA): TGTGCCAGTTGGGATGGGGCCTCGCGCGCTGAAGCTTTCTTT. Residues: CASWDGASRAEAFF.

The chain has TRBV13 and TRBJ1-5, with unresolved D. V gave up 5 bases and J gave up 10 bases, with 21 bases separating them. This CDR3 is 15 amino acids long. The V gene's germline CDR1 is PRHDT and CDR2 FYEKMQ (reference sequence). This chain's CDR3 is CASSPTELPSSPQHF. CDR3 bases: TGTGCCAGCAGCCCAACCGAGTTGCCCAGCTCACCCCAGCATTTT.

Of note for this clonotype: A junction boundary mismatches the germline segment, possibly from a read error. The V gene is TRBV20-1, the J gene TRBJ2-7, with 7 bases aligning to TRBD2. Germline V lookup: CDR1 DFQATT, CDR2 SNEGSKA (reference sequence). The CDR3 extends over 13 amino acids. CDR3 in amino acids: CSARGTTPYERYF. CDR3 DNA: TGCAGTGCTAGGGGGACTACTCCCTACGAGCGGTACTTC.

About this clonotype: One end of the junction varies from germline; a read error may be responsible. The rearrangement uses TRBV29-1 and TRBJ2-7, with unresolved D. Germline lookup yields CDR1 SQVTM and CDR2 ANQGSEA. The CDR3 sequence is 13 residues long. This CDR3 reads CSAEDGSSYEQYF. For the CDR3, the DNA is TGCAGCGCTGAAGACGGCAGCTCCTACGAGCAGTACTTC.

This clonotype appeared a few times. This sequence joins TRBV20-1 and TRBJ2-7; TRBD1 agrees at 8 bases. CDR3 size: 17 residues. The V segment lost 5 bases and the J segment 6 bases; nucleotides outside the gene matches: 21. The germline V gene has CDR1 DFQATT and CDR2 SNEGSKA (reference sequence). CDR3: CSAWPPGGVQRVCEQYF. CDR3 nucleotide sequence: TGCAGTGCTTGGCCCCCAGGGGGCGTACAAAGGGTTTGCGAGCAGTACTTC.

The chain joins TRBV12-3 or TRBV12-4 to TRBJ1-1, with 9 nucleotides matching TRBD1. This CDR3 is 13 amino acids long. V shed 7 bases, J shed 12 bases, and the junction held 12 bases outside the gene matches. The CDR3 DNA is TGTGCCAGCACCACCGGGACAGGGCTTAATCCTTTCTTT. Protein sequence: CASTTGTGLNPFF.

CDR3 loop: CSVPDTGELFF. In DNA form, the CDR3 reads TGCAGTGTTCCTGACACCGGGGAGCTGTTTTTT. This chain links TRBV20-1 with TRBJ2-2, with no clear D. Germline V gene sequence: CDR1 DFQATT, CDR2 SNEGSKA (reference sequence). The CDR3 contains 11 residues. The V end was cut by 7 bases, the J end by 3 bases, with 6 bases between.

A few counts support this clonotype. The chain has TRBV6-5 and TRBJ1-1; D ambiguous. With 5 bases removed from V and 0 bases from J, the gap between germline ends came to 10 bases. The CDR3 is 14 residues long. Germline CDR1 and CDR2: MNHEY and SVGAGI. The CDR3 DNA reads TGTGCCAGCAGTCCGCAAACACTGAACACTGAAGCTTTCTTT. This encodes CASSPQTLNTEAFF.

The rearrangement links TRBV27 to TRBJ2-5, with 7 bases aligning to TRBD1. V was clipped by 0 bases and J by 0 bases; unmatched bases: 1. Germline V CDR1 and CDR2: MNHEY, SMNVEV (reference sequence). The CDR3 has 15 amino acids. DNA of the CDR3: TGTGCCAGCAGTTTATCGACAGGGCACCAAGAGACCCAGTACTTC. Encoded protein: CASSLSTGHQETQYF.

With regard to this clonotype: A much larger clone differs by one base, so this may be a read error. The CDR3 is CASSPGAAESYEQYF. The CDR3 nucleotides read TGTGCCAGCAGCCCCGGAGCAGCGGAGTCCTACGAGCAGTACTTC. The chain carries TRBV27 and TRBJ2-7; D may be TRBD2 (5 bases). The CDR3 consists of 15 residues. Germline-derived CDR1 and CDR2 are MNHEY and SMNVEV (reference sequence). Trimming removed 6 bases from V and 1 base from J, with 16 bases in between.

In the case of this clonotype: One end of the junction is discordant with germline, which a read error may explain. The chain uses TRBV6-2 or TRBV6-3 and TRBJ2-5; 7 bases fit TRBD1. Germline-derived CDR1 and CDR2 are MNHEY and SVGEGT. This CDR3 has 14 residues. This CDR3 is CASRPRDSQEAQYF. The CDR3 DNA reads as TGTGCCAGCAGGCCCCGGGACAGCCAAGAGGCCCAGTACTTC.

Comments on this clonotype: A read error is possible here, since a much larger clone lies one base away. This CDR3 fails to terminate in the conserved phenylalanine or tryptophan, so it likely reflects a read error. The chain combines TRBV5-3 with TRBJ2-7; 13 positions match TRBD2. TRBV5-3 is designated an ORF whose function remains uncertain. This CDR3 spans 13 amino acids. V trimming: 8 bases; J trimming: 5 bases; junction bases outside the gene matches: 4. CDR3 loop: CASTGLAGDEQYS. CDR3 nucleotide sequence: TGTGCCAGCACCGGACTAGCGGGAGACGAGCAGTACTCC.

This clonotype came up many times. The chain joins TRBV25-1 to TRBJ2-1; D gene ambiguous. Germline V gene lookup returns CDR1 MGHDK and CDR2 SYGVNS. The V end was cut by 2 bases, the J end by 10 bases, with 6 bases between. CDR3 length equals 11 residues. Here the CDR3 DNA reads TGTGCCAGCAGTGAAATTTACGAGCAGTTCTTC. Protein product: CASSEIYEQFF.

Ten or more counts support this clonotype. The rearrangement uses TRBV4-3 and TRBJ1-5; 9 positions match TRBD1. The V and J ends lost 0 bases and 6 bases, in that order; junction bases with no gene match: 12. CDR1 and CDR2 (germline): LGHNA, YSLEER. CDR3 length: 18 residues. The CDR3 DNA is TGCGCCAGCAGCCAAGATCTGGGCTTAGGGACAGGGATTCAGCCCCAGCATTTT. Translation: CASSQDLGLGTGIQPQHF.

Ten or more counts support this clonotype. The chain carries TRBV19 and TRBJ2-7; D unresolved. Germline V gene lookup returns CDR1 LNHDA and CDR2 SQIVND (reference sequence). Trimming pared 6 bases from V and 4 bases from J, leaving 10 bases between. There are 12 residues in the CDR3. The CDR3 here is CASSNVGYEQYF. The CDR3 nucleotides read TGTGCCAGTAGCAACGTGGGGTACGAGCAGTACTTC.

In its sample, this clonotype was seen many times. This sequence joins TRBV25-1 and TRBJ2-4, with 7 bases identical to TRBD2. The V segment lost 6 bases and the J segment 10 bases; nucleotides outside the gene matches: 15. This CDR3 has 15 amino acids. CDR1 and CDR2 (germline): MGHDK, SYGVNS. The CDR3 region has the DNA TGTGCCAGCAGACCTATACTAGCGACCTTGAAAATTCAGTACTTC. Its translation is CASRPILATLKIQYF.

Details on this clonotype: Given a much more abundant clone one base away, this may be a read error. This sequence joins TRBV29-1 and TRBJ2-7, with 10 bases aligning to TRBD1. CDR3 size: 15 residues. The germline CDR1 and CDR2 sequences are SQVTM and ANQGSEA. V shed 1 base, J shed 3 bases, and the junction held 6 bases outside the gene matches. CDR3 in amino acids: CSVEVPGQGHYEQYF. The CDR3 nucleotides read TGCAGCGTTGAAGTCCCGGGACAGGGGCACTACGAGCAGTACTTC.

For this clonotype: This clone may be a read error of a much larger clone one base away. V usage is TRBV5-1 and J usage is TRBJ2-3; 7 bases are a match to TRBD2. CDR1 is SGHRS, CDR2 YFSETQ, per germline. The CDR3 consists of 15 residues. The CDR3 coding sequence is TGCGCCAGCGGCTTGGCAGCGGGGAGCACAGATACGCAGTATTTT. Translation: CASGLAAGSTDTQYF.

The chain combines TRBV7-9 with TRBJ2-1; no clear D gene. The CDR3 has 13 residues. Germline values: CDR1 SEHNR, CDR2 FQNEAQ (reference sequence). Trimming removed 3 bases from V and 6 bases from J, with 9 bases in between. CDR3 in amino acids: CASSLAGSNEQFF. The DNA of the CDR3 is TGTGCCAGCAGCTTGGCAGGAAGCAATGAGCAGTTCTTC.

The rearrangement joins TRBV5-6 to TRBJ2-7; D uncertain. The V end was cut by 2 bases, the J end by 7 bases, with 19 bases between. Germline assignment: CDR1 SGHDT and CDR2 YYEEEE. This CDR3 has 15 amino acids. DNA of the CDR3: TGTGCCAGCAGCTTTTTGGCCGCCCCGGGCGCGGAGCAGTACTTC. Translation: CASSFLAAPGAEQYF.

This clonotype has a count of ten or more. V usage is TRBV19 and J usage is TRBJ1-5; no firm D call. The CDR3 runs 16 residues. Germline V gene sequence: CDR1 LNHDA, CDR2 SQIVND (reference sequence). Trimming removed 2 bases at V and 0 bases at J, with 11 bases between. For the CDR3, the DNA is TGTGCCAGTAGTATATCCGTCCACCGTAGCAATCAGCCCCAGCATTTT. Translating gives CASSISVHRSNQPQHF.

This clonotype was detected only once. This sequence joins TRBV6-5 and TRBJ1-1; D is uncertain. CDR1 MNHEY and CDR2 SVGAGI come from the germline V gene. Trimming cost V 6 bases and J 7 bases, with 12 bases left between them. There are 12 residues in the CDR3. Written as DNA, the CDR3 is TGTGCCAGCAGGGCCTGGAGTTTTGAAGCTTTCTTT. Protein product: CASRAWSFEAFF.

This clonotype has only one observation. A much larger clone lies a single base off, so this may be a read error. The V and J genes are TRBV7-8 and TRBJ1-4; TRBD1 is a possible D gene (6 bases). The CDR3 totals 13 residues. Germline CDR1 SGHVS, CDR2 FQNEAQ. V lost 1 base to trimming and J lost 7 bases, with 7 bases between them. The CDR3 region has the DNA TGTGCCAGCAGCTTAGAGGGGGGTGAAAAACTGTTTTTT. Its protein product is CASSLEGGEKLFF.

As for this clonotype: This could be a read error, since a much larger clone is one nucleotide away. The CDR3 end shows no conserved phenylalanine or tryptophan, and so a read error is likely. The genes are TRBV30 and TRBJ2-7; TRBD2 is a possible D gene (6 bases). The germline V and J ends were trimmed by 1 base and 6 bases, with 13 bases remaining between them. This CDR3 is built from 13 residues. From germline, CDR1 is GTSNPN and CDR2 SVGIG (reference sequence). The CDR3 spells CAWSGGLSVEQYL. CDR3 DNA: TGTGCCTGGAGTGGCGGACTATCGGTCGAGCAGTACCTC.

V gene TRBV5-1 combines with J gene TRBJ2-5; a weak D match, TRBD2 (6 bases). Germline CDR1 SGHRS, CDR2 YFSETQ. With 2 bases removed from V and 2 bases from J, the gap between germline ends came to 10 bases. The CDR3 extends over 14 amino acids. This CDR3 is CASSFPGVQETQYF. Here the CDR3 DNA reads TGCGCCAGCAGCTTCCCGGGAGTACAAGAGACCCAGTACTTC.

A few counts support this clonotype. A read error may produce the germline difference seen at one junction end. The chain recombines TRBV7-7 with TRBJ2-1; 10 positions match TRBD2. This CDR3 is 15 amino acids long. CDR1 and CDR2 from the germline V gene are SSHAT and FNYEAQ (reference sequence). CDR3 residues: CASSPGLALVDEQFF. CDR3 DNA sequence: TGTGCTAGCAGCCCGGGACTAGCGTTAGTTGATGAGCAGTTCTTC.

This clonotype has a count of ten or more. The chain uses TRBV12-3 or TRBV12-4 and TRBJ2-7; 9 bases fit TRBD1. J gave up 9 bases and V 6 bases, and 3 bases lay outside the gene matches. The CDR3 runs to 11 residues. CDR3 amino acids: CASSTGGGQYF. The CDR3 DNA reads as TGTGCCAGCAGCACAGGGGGCGGGCAGTACTTC.

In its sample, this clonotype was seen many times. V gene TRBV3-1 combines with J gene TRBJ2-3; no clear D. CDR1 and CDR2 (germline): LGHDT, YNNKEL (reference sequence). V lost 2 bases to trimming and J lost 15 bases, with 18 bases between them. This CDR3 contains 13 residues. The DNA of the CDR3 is TGTGCCAGCAGCCAAATAGACTCTACCTCCCCATATTTT. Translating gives CASSQIDSTSPYF.

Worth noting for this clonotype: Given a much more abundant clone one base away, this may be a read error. The CDR3 loop is CARSLDTLVGTEAFF. CDR3 coding DNA: TGCGCCAGAAGCTTGGATACTCTAGTCGGGACTGAAGCTTTCTTT. The rearrangement uses TRBV5-1 and TRBJ1-1, with no clear D. Germline CDR1 is SGHRS and CDR2 is YFSETQ. This CDR3 is built from 15 residues.